The 6 T cell receptor beta chains below all came from one sample that was sequenced in a study of control samples from healthy donors and cancer patients. Profiling relied on immunoSEQ multiplex PCR, and the TCRdb table lists in-frame clones only, not all of them. The sample carries 30,000 or so clones, roughly 94% recorded once. The specimen sequenced was blood. Every receptor here comes from a man in his 60s in good health.

The chain recombines TRBV5-5 with TRBJ2-2; 9 bases fit TRBD1. Trimming removed 3 bases from V and 4 bases from J; junction bases left unmatched: 1. The CDR3 loop spans 14 amino acids. Germline V gene lookup returns CDR1 SGHKS and CDR2 YYEKEE (reference sequence). This CDR3 is CASSWGQGTGELFF. The DNA for the CDR3 is TGTGCCAGCAGCTGGGGACAGGGCACCGGGGAGCTGTTTTTT.

V usage is TRBV6-5 and J usage is TRBJ1-1, with a tentative D call TRBD1 (6 bases). The CDR3 sequence is 15 residues long. Germline V CDR1 and CDR2: MNHEY, SVGAGI. V lost 7 bases, J lost 0 bases, and 15 bases lay in between. The CDR3 region is CASISRGAMNTEAFF. Written as DNA, the CDR3 is TGTGCCAGCATTTCCCGGGGGGCAATGAACACTGAAGCTTTCTTT.

V gene TRBV29-1 combines with J gene TRBJ1-2; 11 bases are a match to TRBD1. This CDR3 is built from 13 residues. Trimming removed 6 bases from V and 7 bases from J; junction bases left unmatched: 7. The germline gives CDR1 SQVTM, CDR2 ANQGSEA. DNA of the CDR3: TGCAGCGTCGGGGGACAGGGGGAGGGTGGCTACACCTTC. Its protein is CSVGGQGEGGYTF.

The genes are TRBV7-6 and TRBJ2-1; 9 positions match TRBD1. The length of the CDR3 is 14 residues. Trimming took 4 bases from V and 8 from J; bases not matched to a gene: 6. Germline V gives CDR1 SGHVS, CDR2 FNYEAQ. CDR3 region: CASSSTGGIDEQFF. CDR3 coding DNA: TGTGCCAGCAGCTCCACAGGGGGCATCGATGAGCAGTTCTTC.

In its sample, this clone was seen once. This chain links TRBV5-1 with TRBJ2-3; D unresolved. V lost 3 bases, J lost 3 bases, and 11 bases lay in between. The CDR3 has 14 amino acids. CDR1 is SGHRS and CDR2 is YFSETQ in the germline V gene. DNA for the CDR3: TGCGCCAGCAGCTCTTTCCCCGAGACAGATACGCAGTATTTT. Amino acids: CASSSFPETDTQYF.

For the CDR3, the DNA is TGTGCCAGCAGCTTCGACAGAAACTCCTACGAGCAGTACTTC. Its translation: CASSFDRNSYEQYF. The V call is TRBV7-8, the J call TRBJ2-7; possible D gene TRBD1, 5 bases. This CDR3 is built from 14 residues. Trimming removed 3 bases from V and 0 bases from J, with 9 bases in between. Germline loops: CDR1 SGHVS, CDR2 FQNEAQ.